What follows is one TCR beta chain and its context. The antigen is not known. This sample is part of a study of T cell responses to AZD1222 COVID-19 vaccine. Repertoires were generated with immunoSEQ multiplex PCR, while TCRdb's copy carries only in-frame clones and drops some. The table includes some 130,000 clones, 91% detected once. Germline V gives CDR1 SGHDT, CDR2 YYEEEE. V lost 4 bases, J lost 5 bases, and 2 bases stayed unmatched. The CDR3 contains 14 residues. Study-level points and caveats: Dominant at 160-218 and 743-854, vaccine-associated CD4 TCRs also spanned spike. The donor group comprised mostly white British people and more females; the analysis possibly underestimated clonal diversity.

Sequenced material: peripheral blood, taken on day 0 of AZD1222 vaccination. This clonotype originated in an adult in good health. V and J are TRBV5-6 and TRBJ2-5; 13 nucleotides align to TRBD2. The CDR3 region is CASSTSGRAETQYF. For the CDR3, the DNA is TGTGCCAGCAGCACTAGCGGGAGGGCCGAGACCCAGTACTTC.